Listed below are T cell receptor beta chains from one sample, sequenced in a study of T cell responses to AZD1222 COVID-19 vaccine. Repertoires were generated with immunoSEQ multiplex PCR, while TCRdb's copy carries only in-frame clones and drops some. The sample includes about 130,000 clones, around 89% of them seen just once. This material consisted of peripheral blood, taken on day 0 of AZD1222 vaccination. These receptors were taken from an adult in good health. Each CDR3 is given with its conserved first and last residue. The D gene is left open where the match is weak. Expanded clones are given a class, and other clones once, few, many or no size at all.

j_call	clone_size	v_call	d_call	cdr3_aa	cdr3_nt
TRBJ2-1	-	TRBV9	TRBD2	CASSPVGGYSYNEQFF	TGTGCCAGCAGCCCCGTGGGGGGGTACTCCTACAATGAGCAGTTCTTC
TRBJ2-2	-	TRBV7-3	-	CASSATGNTGELFF	TGTGCCAGCAGCGCGACAGGGAACACCGGGGAGCTGTTTTTT
TRBJ1-2	-	TRBV5-1	TRBD1	CASGLVQGAHGYTF	TGCGCCAGCGGTCTAGTTCAGGGGGCTCACGGCTACACCTTC
TRBJ1-5	-	TRBV4-1	-	CASSQEGGVRVNQPQHF	TGCGCCAGCAGCCAAGAGGGGGGGGTTCGGGTGAATCAGCCCCAGCATTTT
TRBJ1-5	few	TRBV6-2/TRBV6-3	-	CASSYSEAQQPQHF	TGTGCCAGCAGTTACTCCGAGGCGCAGCAGCCCCAGCATTTT
TRBJ1-5	-	TRBV6-5	-	CASSYPNREQPQHF	TGTGCCAGCAGTTACCCTAACAGGGAACAGCCCCAGCATTTT
TRBJ2-7	-	TRBV30	-	CAWTPLEYEQYF	TGTGCCTGGACTCCGTTAGAATACGAGCAGTACTTC
TRBJ1-5	-	TRBV6-1	-	CASSAGWGLGNQPQHF	TGTGCCAGCAGTGCAGGTTGGGGGCTGGGAAATCAGCCCCAGCATTTT
TRBJ1-5	-	TRBV5-6	-	CASSLGGDPQPQHF	TGTGCCAGCAGCCTCGGGGGGGATCCTCAGCCCCAGCATTTT
TRBJ2-2	few	TRBV5-4	-	CASSKEQNTGELFF	TGTGCCAGCAGCAAGGAGCAAAACACCGGGGAGCTGTTTTTT
TRBJ2-5	-	TRBV20-1	-	CSASLGGETQYF	TGCAGTGCTAGTCTGGGTGGAGAGACCCAGTACTTC
TRBJ2-3	-	TRBV28	TRBD1	CASSLTGSTDTQYF	TGTGCCAGCAGTTTGACAGGGAGCACAGATACGCAGTATTTT
TRBJ2-5	few	TRBV3-1/TRBV3-2	-	CASSQDRATQETQYF	TGTGCCAGCAGCCAAGACAGGGCGACCCAAGAGACCCAGTACTTC
TRBJ2-1	-	TRBV6-5	-	CASRHGAGYNEQFF	TGTGCCAGCCGCCACGGGGCAGGGTACAATGAGCAGTTCTTC
TRBJ1-2	once	TRBV3-1/TRBV3-2	-	CASSQVPGNYGYTF	TGTGCCAGCAGCCAAGTACCGGGGAACTATGGCTACACCTTC
TRBJ2-7	-	TRBV28	TRBD2	CASSLVLWREAHPSYEQYF	TGTGCCAGCAGTTTGGTTCTATGGCGGGAGGCCCACCCGAGCTACGAGCAGTACTTC
TRBJ2-3	-	TRBV9	-	CASSAGLPLTDTQYF	TGTGCCAGCAGCGCCGGGCTTCCGCTCACAGATACGCAGTATTTT
TRBJ2-7	-	TRBV6-5	-	CASSYGGDPYEQYF	TGTGCCAGCAGTTACGGCGGGGATCCCTACGAGCAGTACTTC
TRBJ2-3	-	TRBV5-1	-	CASSLESEPSTDTQYF	TGCGCCAGCAGCTTGGAGTCAGAACCTAGCACAGATACGCAGTATTTT
TRBJ1-3	few	TRBV6-2/TRBV6-3	-	CASSYMATRSGNTIYF	TGTGCCAGCAGTTACATGGCTACTCGCTCTGGAAACACCATATATTTT
TRBJ1-5	-	TRBV19	-	CASSIPGTFSNQPQHF	TGTGCCAGTAGTATCCCCGGGACATTTAGCAATCAGCCCCAGCATTTT
TRBJ1-1	-	TRBV6-1	TRBD1	CASSEPGQGTTEAFF	TGTGCCAGCAGTGAACCGGGACAGGGTACCACTGAAGCTTTCTTT
TRBJ1-1	-	TRBV5-6	-	CASSGGANKGAFF	TGTGCCAGCAGCGGAGGGGCCAATAAGGGGGCTTTCTTT
TRBJ2-7	-	TRBV6-5	-	CASSYSWGNEQYF	TGTGCCAGCAGTTACTCGTGGGGGAACGAGCAGTACTTC
TRBJ1-6	once	TRBV11-2	TRBD1	CASSRRGPTGNSPLHF	TGTGCCAGCAGCCGGAGGGGGCCAACGGGTAATTCACCCCTCCACTTT
TRBJ2-7	-	TRBV24-1	-	CATSDFSHEQYF	TGTGCCACCAGTGATTTTTCGCACGAGCAGTACTTC
TRBJ2-7	-	TRBV19	TRBD2	CASTAGTSGGYEQYF	TGTGCCAGTACTGCGGGGACTAGCGGGGGCTACGAGCAGTACTTC
TRBJ2-1	-	TRBV6-1	-	CASSELGDEQFF	TGTGCCAGCAGTGAACTGGGTGATGAGCAGTTCTTC
TRBJ2-1	-	TRBV6-4	TRBD2	CATSGEGGSYNEQFF	TGTGCCACTTCGGGGGAGGGTGGCTCCTACAATGAGCAGTTCTTC
TRBJ1-1	-	TRBV5-8	-	CASSPGMNTEAFF	TGTGCCAGCAGCCCCGGAATGAACACTGAAGCTTTCTTT
TRBJ2-7	-	TRBV27	-	CASSPLSGTGREQYF	TGTGCCAGCAGTCCCCTTTCAGGAACAGGGCGAGAGCAGTACTTC
TRBJ1-3	-	TRBV7-6	-	CASSLTVTSFNTIYF	TGTGCCAGCAGCCTGACGGTGACTTCATTCAACACCATATATTTT
TRBJ2-7	-	TRBV3-1/TRBV3-2	-	CASSQERGNSRDTQYF	TGTGCCAGCAGCCAAGAAAGGGGGAACAGCCGCGATACGCAGTACTTC
TRBJ2-1	-	TRBV6-5	-	CASKAGFYNEQFF	TGTGCCAGCAAGGCAGGGTTCTACAATGAGCAGTTCTTC
TRBJ1-1	-	TRBV3-1/TRBV3-2	-	CASSPGGLTEAFF	TGTGCCAGCAGCCCCGGGGGGCTAACTGAAGCTTTCTTT
TRBJ2-1	-	TRBV7-3	-	CASSLSPFSYNEQFF	TGTGCCAGCAGCTTAAGTCCGTTCTCCTACAATGAGCAGTTCTTC
TRBJ2-5	-	TRBV6-5	-	CASSYVRQETQYF	TGTGCCAGCAGTTATGTTAGGCAGGAGACCCAGTACTTC
TRBJ2-1	-	TRBV9	TRBD1	CASSVSPGQGGDEQFF	TGTGCCAGCAGCGTATCACCGGGACAGGGGGGGGACGAGCAGTTCTTC
TRBJ2-2	-	TRBV24-1	TRBD2	CATSDPTSGRFTGELFF	TGTGCCACCAGTGATCCGACTAGCGGGAGGTTTACCGGGGAGCTGTTTTTT
TRBJ2-7	-	TRBV28	-	CASSPQIPYEQYF	TGTGCCAGCAGTCCTCAGATCCCCTACGAGCAGTACTTC
TRBJ2-7	once	TRBV19	-	CATEKGGRGPYEQYF	TGTGCCACGGAAAAAGGGGGGAGGGGACCCTACGAGCAGTACTTC
TRBJ2-2	-	TRBV19	-	CASSTDPAGTGELFF	TGTGCCAGTAGTACGGACCCGGCGGGCACCGGGGAGCTGTTTTTT
TRBJ1-1	few	TRBV5-1	-	CASQSGSVNTEAFF	TGCGCCTCACAGTCCGGGTCTGTCAACACTGAAGCTTTCTTT
TRBJ2-7	-	TRBV28	-	CASSLWKQGRYEQYF	TGTGCCAGCAGTTTATGGAAACAGGGTCGTTACGAGCAGTACTTC
TRBJ1-6	-	TRBV19	TRBD1	CASSWTGGNSPLHF	TGTGCCAGTAGTTGGACAGGGGGTAATTCACCCCTCCACTTT
TRBJ2-5	-	TRBV6-1	-	CASSESGAGETQYF	TGTGCCAGCAGTGAATCTGGGGCTGGGGAGACCCAGTACTTC
TRBJ1-5	-	TRBV29-1	-	CSVGQVVGQPQHF	TGCAGCGTTGGGCAGGTCGTGGGTCAGCCCCAGCATTTT